The 11 T cell receptor beta chains in this list originate from one sample, sequenced in a study of post-analysis software for immune sequencing data. The authors incorporated unique molecular identifiers into the TCR beta cDNA libraries. TCRdb itself ran the PCR reads through MiXCR, one entry per CDR3 protein. The repertoire includes about 160,000 distinct CDR3 sequences, around 36% of them detected once, and about 26% sits in the top ten. The source was blood, collected after autologous hematopoietic stem cell transplantation. Every receptor here comes from a girl under 18 with multiple sclerosis.

This chain joins TRBV11-2 and TRBJ1-5; D may be TRBD1 (6 bases). Trimming pared 1 base from V and 5 bases from J, leaving 9 bases between. The CDR3 has 14 amino acids. CDR1 is SGHAT and CDR2 is FQNNGV in the germline V gene. The CDR3 DNA reads TGTGCCAGCAGCTTAGGGGCAGGGGATCAGCCCCAGCATTTT. It codes for CASSLGAGDQPQHF.

The chain combines TRBV25-1 with TRBJ2-6; 7 bases match TRBD1. The germline gives CDR1 MGHDK, CDR2 SYGVNS. Trimming took 7 bases from V and 1 from J; bases not matched to a gene: 7. The CDR3 runs to 16 residues. CDR3 DNA: TGTGCCAGCAACCAAGGGGGCCCATCTGGGGCCAACGTCCTGACTTTC. Translation: CASNQGGPSGANVLTF. Supplemented by reference TRBV25-1 and TRBJ2-6, the full variable domain reads EADIYQTPRYLVIGTGKKITLECSQTMGHDKMYWYQQDPGMELHLIHYSYGVNSTEKGDLSSESTVSRIRTEHFPLTLESARPSHTSQYLCASNQGGPSGANVLTFGAGSRLTVL.

In DNA, the CDR3 is TGCAGTGCCCGCAGCGCGGGCGGCGAGCAGTACTTC. Translating it yields CSARSAGGEQYF. This rearrangement joins TRBV20-1 to TRBJ2-7; perhaps TRBD2 as D (5 bases). V was pared by 6 bases and J by 6 bases, with 15 bases between. Germline V gives CDR1 DFQATT, CDR2 SNEGSKA (reference sequence). The CDR3 contains 12 residues.

This chain links TRBV7-3 with TRBJ1-2; D call uncertain. CDR1 and CDR2 from the germline V gene are SGHTA and FQGTGA. The CDR3 loop spans 13 amino acids. Trimming shortened V by 0 bases and J by 6 bases, and 8 bases separated the two germline ends. The CDR3 DNA sequence: TGTGCCAGCAGCTTAACGGCCTCGGATGGCTACACCTTC. It encodes CASSLTASDGYTF. Drawing the rest from reference TRBV7-3 and TRBJ1-2, the complete variable domain is GAGVSQTPSNKVTEKGKYVELRCDPISGHTALYWYRQSLGQGPEFLIYFQGTGAADDSGLPNDRFFAVRPEGSVSTLKIQRTERGDSAVYLCASSLTASDGYTFGSGTRLTVV.

The J gene is TRBJ2-7, the V gene TRBV4-2, with D hard to call. The V gene's germline CDR1 is LGHNA and CDR2 YNFKEQ. Trimming left V 1 base short and J 2 bases short, with 9 bases between. The CDR3 is made up of 14 amino acids. The CDR3 DNA follows: TGTGCCAGCAGCCAAGTAATAGCAGCCTACGAGCAGTACTTC. This encodes CASSQVIAAYEQYF.

The rearrangement joins TRBV15 to TRBJ2-3; D remains unclear. The germline CDR1 and CDR2 sequences are LNHNV and YYDKDF (reference sequence). This CDR3 has 19 amino acids. V was clipped by 6 bases and J by 2 bases, with 27 bases between them. CDR3 coding DNA: TGTGCCACCAGTACCGCTGGGCCGGGTGATTTTAGGTACACAGATACGCAGTATTTT. Its translation: CATSTAGPGDFRYTDTQYF.

This clonotype was seen only a few times. This chain connects TRBV20-1 to TRBJ1-5; no clear D gene. CDR3 length: 12 amino acids. V lost 2 bases to trimming and J lost 5 bases, with 7 bases between them. Per germline, CDR1 DFQATT and CDR2 SNEGSKA (reference sequence). For the CDR3, the DNA is TGCAGTGCTAGAACGGACGATCAGCCCCAGCATTTT. Translated, it gives CSARTDDQPQHF.

The genes are TRBV7-2 and TRBJ1-3, with a possible D match to TRBD1 (5 bases). Trimming took off 3 bases at V and 4 bases at J, with 10 bases between the two ends. The CDR3 totals 14 residues. From germline, CDR1 is SGHTA and CDR2 FQGNSA. CDR3 DNA: TGTGCCAGCAGCTTCGGGACGAAAGGAAACACCATATATTTT. Translation gives CASSFGTKGNTIYF.

This chain uses TRBV5-1 with TRBJ2-7; a weak D match, TRBD1 (5 bases). Trimming removed 0 bases from V and 4 bases from J, with 14 bases in between. The germline gives CDR1 SGHRS, CDR2 YFSETQ. The CDR3 length is 15 residues. The CDR3 loop is CASSLGRGDRYEQYF. The DNA for the CDR3 is TGCGCCAGCAGCTTGGGTAGGGGCGATCGGTACGAGCAGTACTTC. The variable domain in full, completed from reference TRBV5-1 and TRBJ2-7, reads KAGVTQTPRYLIKTRGQQVTLSCSPISGHRSVSWYQQTPGQGLQFLFEYFSETQRNKGNFPGRFSGRQFSNSRSEMNVSTLELGDSALYLCASSLGRGDRYEQYFGPGTRLTVT.

This clonotype was picked up a small number of times. The V gene is TRBV13, the J gene TRBJ2-7; tentative D call: TRBD2 (6 bases). CDR1 and CDR2 from the germline V gene are PRHDT and FYEKMQ (reference sequence). The germline V and J ends were trimmed by 3 bases and 2 bases, with 11 bases remaining between them. The CDR3 has 14 residues. CDR3 protein: CASSLGLRTYEQYF. For the CDR3, the DNA is TGTGCCAGCAGCTTGGGACTCCGGACCTACGAGCAGTACTTC.

Concerning this clonotype: A much more abundant neighbour one base away suggests this may be a read error. V gene TRBV20-1 combines with J gene TRBJ1-2, with 8 bases matching TRBD1. There are 15 residues in the CDR3. Germline CDR1 is DFQATT and CDR2 is SNEGSKA (reference sequence). The DNA for the CDR3 is TGCAGCGCAGGCCAGGGGGCTACAGCTAACTATGGCCACACCTTC. It specifies CSAGQGATANYGHTF.